Reported below is one T cell receptor beta chain. The clone's antigen remains unknown. Base qualities are not recorded, but no much larger clone differs from it by a single base. The sample originates from a study of blood T cell repertoires in COVID-19 (dated by TCRdb to the early 2020s). For the study in its entirety: Samples from collaborators originated in the United States, Italy and Spain and spanned both the acute and convalescent phases of COVID-19. The material from the prospective study consisted of cDNA or gDNA derived from T cells, B-cell-depleted T cells, or PBMCs. A freely available public database, intended as a resource for researchers studying the immune response to SARS-CoV-2, is where the repertoires were released. Where available, HLA class I and class II types were obtained from metadata supplied by the sample provider rather than from assay-based typing. The samples were drawn from two sources: the first 160 participants of the ongoing ImmuneRACE study, and about 1,300 subjects contributed by 6 global collaborators. Subjects who had been exposed to COVID-19, were actively infected with it, or had recovered from it provided the deeply sampled blood TCRbeta repertoires that made up the dataset. The sample metadata nearly always contained a de-identified subject ID, COVID-19 status, age in years and sex.

In Seattle, one collaborating source enrolled patients while the infection was active and tracked those patients longitudinally over the course of disease. Each collaborating institution followed its own protocols to collect whole blood in K2EDTA tubes. For TCRbeta analysis, collaborator samples were shipped as frozen whole blood, as isolated PBMCs, or as DNA extracted from either sample type. The immunoSEQ Assay, a bias-controlled multiplex PCR, was used to amplify TCRbeta CDR3 regions from genomic DNA. In the paper's pipeline: The number of nucleated cells in each sample was estimated from the amplification of reference gene primers within the assay. Sequence reads were collapsed and filtered to measure the absolute abundance of every unique TCRbeta CDR3 rearrangement. For each sample, productive Simpson clonality was calculated by taking the square root of Simpson's diversity index across productive rearrangements. This immuneACCESS table, as held by TCRdb, lists in-frame sequences with V and J called but not all clones. Of the missing ones, under half trace to an unresolved V gene in checked studies; the others have no known cause. The DNA was the basis for D and trimming; V, J and clone size are from that table. This sample gives 350,000 or so clones in total; roughly nine tenths of them show up just once. The top ten constitute 3% to 4.5% of the sample.

What the research found in general, with its limitations: Clinical and demographic metadata were provided uncurated, with the amount varying by source and participant.

Sequencing input: peripheral blood. This TCR was sampled from a woman aged 55-70 years with COVID-19, enrolled during active disease.

The DNA is TGTGCCAGCAGCAACCGGGACAGGCATAGTGAGCAGTTCTTC. This yields the protein CASSNRDRHSEQFF. The sequence is built from TRBV5-6 and TRBJ2-1; TRBD1 lines up with 8 middle nucleotides. Trimming removed 4 bases from V and 9 bases from J; the gene matches leave 9 bases unexplained. CDR1 SGHDT and CDR2 YYEEEE were looked up in the germline V gene. The CDR3 goes from the cysteine to the phenylalanine over 14 residues. Only the CDR3 part of the read is kept: 42 bases, read in frame from the first base.